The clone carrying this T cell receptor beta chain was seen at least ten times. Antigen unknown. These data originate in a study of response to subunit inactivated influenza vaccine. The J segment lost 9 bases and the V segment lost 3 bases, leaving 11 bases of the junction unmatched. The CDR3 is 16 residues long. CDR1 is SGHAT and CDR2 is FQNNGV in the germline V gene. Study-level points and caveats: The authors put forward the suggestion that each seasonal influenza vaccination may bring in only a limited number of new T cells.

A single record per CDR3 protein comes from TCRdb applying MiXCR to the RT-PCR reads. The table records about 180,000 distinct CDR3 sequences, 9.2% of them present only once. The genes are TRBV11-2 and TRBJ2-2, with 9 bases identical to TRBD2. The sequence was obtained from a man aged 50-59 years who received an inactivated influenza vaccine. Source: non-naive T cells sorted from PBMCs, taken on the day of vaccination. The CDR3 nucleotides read TGTGCCAGCAGCTTCCTGGGCGGGAGGGCCGTATGGGAGCTGTTTTTT. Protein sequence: CASSFLGGRAVWELFF.